The 15 T cell receptor beta chains below all came from one sample that was sequenced in a study of monozygotic twins with cystic fibrosis. Here immunoSEQ multiplex PCR was the method, and the copy in TCRdb shows in-frame clones only, minus some. The table has around 30,000 clones, about 82% seen once. Sample: blood. The receptors originated from a girl aged 2 to 9 with cystic fibrosis.

The V and J genes are TRBV19 and TRBJ2-2; a possible D gene is TRBD2 (5 bases). This CDR3 has 16 residues. The V end was cut by 4 bases, the J end by 4 bases, with 16 bases between. Germline V gives CDR1 LNHDA, CDR2 SQIVND (reference sequence). Here the CDR3 reads CASSRTGRSPTGELFF. The CDR3 DNA follows: TGTGCCAGTAGTAGGACGGGGAGAAGCCCCACCGGGGAGCTGTTTTTT.

CDR3 nucleotide sequence: TGTGCCAGCAGACAAACAGGGGGCGAAGGCTACACCTTC. Protein sequence: CASRQTGGEGYTF. V gene TRBV5-4 combines with J gene TRBJ1-2, with 9 nucleotides matching TRBD1. Germline V gives CDR1 SGHNT, CDR2 YYREEE (reference sequence). The CDR3 spans 13 residues. Trimming removed 5 bases from V and 8 bases from J; junction bases left unmatched: 7.

This clone was detected only a few times. This chain links TRBV20-1 with TRBJ1-1; no reliable D call. V shed 6 bases and J shed 2 bases, with 7 bases lying between them. The CDR3 runs 11 residues. Germline CDR1 is DFQATT and CDR2 is SNEGSKA (reference sequence). The CDR3 DNA is TGCAGTGCCGCAGATAACACTGAAGCTTTCTTT. Translating it yields CSAADNTEAFF.

The gene calls are TRBV5-6 and TRBJ2-3; D unclear. The germline V and J ends were trimmed by 0 bases and 2 bases, with 7 bases remaining between them. Germline CDR1 is SGHDT and CDR2 is YYEEEE. The CDR3 loop spans 14 amino acids. As DNA, the CDR3 is TGTGCCAGCAGCTTGGGGGCTTACACAGATACGCAGTATTTT. This gives the protein CASSLGAYTDTQYF.

The rearrangement joins TRBV7-9 to TRBJ1-2; D uncertain. The length of the CDR3 is 14 residues. Germline CDR1 reads SEHNR; CDR2 reads FQNEAQ (reference sequence). The V and J ends lost 4 bases and 1 base respectively, with 10 bases between them. This chain's CDR3 is CASSSLLINYGYTF. CDR3 nucleotides: TGTGCCAGCAGCTCCCTACTGATTAACTATGGCTACACCTTC.

A single count supports this clone. This rearrangement joins TRBV6-5 to TRBJ2-7; 8 bases fit TRBD2. The CDR3 length is 15 residues. Trimming took 7 bases from V and 4 from J; bases not matched to a gene: 12. Germline lookup yields CDR1 MNHEY and CDR2 SVGAGI. CDR3 residues: CASTPPGGGNYEQYF. CDR3 DNA: TGTGCCAGCACCCCTCCCGGGGGGGGGAATTACGAGCAGTACTTC.

V usage is TRBV10-2 and J usage is TRBJ2-7; 8 bases are shared with TRBD2. In germline, CDR1 is WSHSY, CDR2 SAAADI. The length of the CDR3 is 13 residues. After removal of 4 bases from V and 6 bases from J, the junction contained 5 bases not matched to a gene. The CDR3 loop is CASSVVGRGEQYF. In DNA form, the CDR3 reads TGCGCCAGCAGTGTTGTCGGGAGGGGCGAGCAGTACTTC.

The gene calls are TRBV10-2 and TRBJ1-1, with D perhaps matching TRBD1 (6 bases). V lost 3 bases and J lost 7, with 12 bases in between. The CDR3 covers 13 residues. Germline V gives CDR1 WSHSY, CDR2 SAAADI. The CDR3 DNA reads as TGCGCCAGCAGTGACCCAGGGGCCGATGAAGCTTTCTTT. Its protein is CASSDPGADEAFF.

The chain uses TRBV5-6 and TRBJ1-2, with TRBD1 matching 8 bases. There are 14 residues in the CDR3. CDR1 and CDR2 from the germline V gene are SGHDT and YYEEEE. V dropped 0 bases and J dropped 3; count of bases not matched to a gene: 1. CDR3 coding DNA: TGTGCCAGCAGCTTGGACAGGGGGTACTATGGCTACACCTTC. This encodes CASSLDRGYYGYTF. The entire variable domain, with the rest obtained from reference TRBV5-6 and TRBJ1-2, is as follows: DAGVTQSPTHLIKTRGQQVTLRCSPKSGHDTVSWYQQALGQGPQFIFQYYEEEERQRGNFPDRFSGHQFPNYSSELNVNALLLGDSALYLCASSLDRGYYGYTFGSGTRLTVV.

V gene TRBV10-3 combines with J gene TRBJ1-2; 7 nucleotides match TRBD1. The CDR3 is 13 amino acids. Germline CDR1 is ENHRY and CDR2 is SYGVKD. Germline trimming cut 10 bases from V and 0 bases from J; bases unmatched to any gene: 5. Written as DNA, the CDR3 is TGTGCCACCGAGGACAGGACTAACTATGGCTACACCTTC. Translated, it gives CATEDRTNYGYTF.

This clone was detected only a few times. CDR3 loop: CAWSKGIGYEQYF. The CDR3 region has the DNA TGTGCCTGGAGTAAGGGAATCGGCTACGAGCAGTACTTC. This chain joins TRBV30 and TRBJ2-7; D gene uncertain. The V and J ends lost 2 bases and 3 bases respectively, with 11 bases between them. Germline V gives CDR1 GTSNPN, CDR2 SVGIG (reference sequence). The CDR3 is 13 amino acids.

This chain uses TRBV11-2 with TRBJ1-6; 8 bases agree with TRBD1. V shed 5 bases and J 6 bases; nucleotides not matched to a gene: 6. Per the germline V gene, CDR1 is SGHAT and CDR2 is FQNNGV. The CDR3 runs to 15 residues. DNA of the CDR3: TGTGCCAGCAGCCCGAGGACAGGGCTTAATTCACCCCTCCACTTT. Residues: CASSPRTGLNSPLHF.

The chain has TRBV9 and TRBJ1-1; D is unresolved. Trimming stripped 0 bases from V and 4 bases from J, with 10 bases between. This CDR3 has 14 amino acids. Germline values: CDR1 SGDLS, CDR2 YYNGEE. Here the CDR3 reads CASSVDPAVTEAFF. The DNA of the CDR3 is TGTGCCAGCAGCGTAGACCCGGCGGTCACTGAAGCTTTCTTT.

The chain joins TRBV29-1 to TRBJ1-1; maybe TRBD1 (5 bases). V gave up 3 bases and J gave up 8 bases, with 19 bases separating them. Per the germline V gene, CDR1 is SQVTM and CDR2 is ANQGSEA. The CDR3 has 14 residues. CDR3 amino acids: CSVEGFHSQGEAFF. CDR3 DNA: TGCAGCGTTGAGGGCTTCCACTCCCAGGGAGAAGCTTTCTTT. Drawing the rest from reference TRBV29-1 and TRBJ1-1, the complete variable domain is SAVISQKPSRDICQRGTSLTIQCQVDSQVTMMFWYRQQPGQSLTLIATANQGSEATYESGFVIDKFPISRPNLTFSTLTVSNMSPEDSSIYLCSVEGFHSQGEAFFGQGTRLTVV.

The chain's CDR3 is CASSLSAGGYLTFRDTQYF. The DNA for the CDR3 is TGTGCCAGCAGCTTATCAGCGGGAGGGTATCTTACCTTCAGGGATACGCAGTATTTT. The chain has TRBV7-9 and TRBJ2-3; the match to TRBD2 covers 10 bases. J was trimmed by 6 bases and V by 2 bases; bases with no gene match: 17. The CDR3 has 19 residues. Germline V gene lookup returns CDR1 SEHNR and CDR2 FQNEAQ (reference sequence). The full variable domain, its missing parts supplied by reference TRBV7-9 and TRBJ2-3, is DTGVSQNPRHKITKRGQNVTFRCDPISEHNRLYWYRQTLGQGPEFLTYFQNEAQLEKSRLLSDRFSAERPKGSFSTLEIQRTEQGDSAMYLCASSLSAGGYLTFRDTQYFGPGTRLTVL.